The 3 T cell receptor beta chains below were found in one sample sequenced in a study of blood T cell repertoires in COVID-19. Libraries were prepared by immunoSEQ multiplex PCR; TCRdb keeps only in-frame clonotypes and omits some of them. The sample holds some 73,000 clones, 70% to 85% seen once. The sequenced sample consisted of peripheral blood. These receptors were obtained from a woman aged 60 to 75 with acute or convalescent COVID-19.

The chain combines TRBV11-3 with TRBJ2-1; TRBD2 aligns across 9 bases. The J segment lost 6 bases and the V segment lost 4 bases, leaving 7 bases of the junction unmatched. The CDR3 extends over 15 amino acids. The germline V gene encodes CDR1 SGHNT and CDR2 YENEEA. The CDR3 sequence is CASSSGLAGGNEQFF. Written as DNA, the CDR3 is TGTGCCAGCAGCTCGGGACTAGCCGGGGGCAATGAGCAGTTCTTC. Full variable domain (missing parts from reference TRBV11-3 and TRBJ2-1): EAGVVQSPRYKIIEKKQPVAFWCNPISGHNTLYWYLQNLGQGPELLIRYENEEAVDDSQLPKDRFSAERLKGVDSTLKIQPAELGDSAVYLCASSSGLAGGNEQFFGPGTRLTVL.

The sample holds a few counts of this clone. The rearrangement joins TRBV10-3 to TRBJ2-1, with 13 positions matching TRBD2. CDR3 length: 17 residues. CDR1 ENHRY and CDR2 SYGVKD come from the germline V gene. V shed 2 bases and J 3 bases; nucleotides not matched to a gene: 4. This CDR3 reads CAISEPGLAGVYNEQFF. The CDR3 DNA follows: TGTGCCATCAGTGAGCCTGGACTAGCGGGGGTCTACAATGAGCAGTTCTTC.

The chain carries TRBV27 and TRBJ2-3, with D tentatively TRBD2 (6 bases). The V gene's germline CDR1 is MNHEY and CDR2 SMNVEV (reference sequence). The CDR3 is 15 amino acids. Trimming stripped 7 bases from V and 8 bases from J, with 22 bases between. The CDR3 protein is CASKTPFSPGGTQYF. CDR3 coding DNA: TGTGCCAGCAAAACTCCCTTCAGCCCCGGGGGTACGCAGTATTTT.